Each of the 11 T cell receptor beta chains below was sequenced from the same sample in a study of T cells in Graves' hyperthyroidism and ophthalmopathy. RNA transcripts served as the template for amplifying TCR beta CDR3 regions. The TCR CDR3 was amplified in a first-round RT-PCR using the HTBI primer set. MiXCR, applied by TCRdb to the multiplex PCR reads, yields one record per CDR3 protein. The data show 600,000 to 900,000 distinct CDR3 sequences, roughly 15% seen once. The sequenced sample consisted of blood. The receptor set was obtained from a man aged 18 to 35 with Graves' hyperthyroidism.

This clonotype was detected a few times. The chain couples TRBV4-1 to TRBJ2-7; 7 positions agree with TRBD2. Germline V gene sequence: CDR1 MGHRA, CDR2 YSYEKL. V shed 1 base, J shed 7 bases, and the junction held 4 bases outside the gene matches. CDR3 length: 13 amino acids. CDR3 loop: CASSQVGGEEQYF. In DNA form, the CDR3 reads TGCGCCAGCAGCCAAGTGGGGGGGGAGGAGCAGTACTTC.

The gene calls are TRBV6-2 or TRBV6-3 and TRBJ2-3; tentative D call: TRBD2 (5 bases). CDR1 is MNHEY, CDR2 SVGEGT, per germline. The V end lost 0 bases, the J end lost 0 bases, and 13 bases lay between the germline ends. The CDR3 spans 17 residues. CDR3 residues: CASSYSEAPPSTDTQYF. CDR3 in DNA: TGTGCCAGCAGTTACTCGGAGGCCCCGCCTAGCACAGATACGCAGTATTTT.

The V gene is TRBV27, the J gene TRBJ2-5, with 8 bases fitting TRBD2. Trimming at V came to 2 bases and at J to 5 bases, leaving 4 bases not matched to a gene. This CDR3 has 14 amino acids. Germline CDR1 MNHEY, CDR2 SMNVEV (reference sequence). For the CDR3, the DNA is TGTGCCAGCAGTTTAAGCGGGAGATTCGAGACCCAGTACTTC. Its protein product is CASSLSGRFETQYF.

The V and J genes are TRBV6-6 and TRBJ2-5, with 9 bases lining up with TRBD1. V lost 2 bases, J lost 5 bases, and 6 bases stayed unmatched. Germline V gene sequence: CDR1 MNHNY, CDR2 SVGAGI (reference sequence). This CDR3 has 15 residues. The CDR3 nucleotides read TGTGCCAGCAGTTACCTTGGGACAGGGATTGAGACCCAGTACTTC. It encodes CASSYLGTGIETQYF.

V is TRBV4-1 and J is TRBJ2-2; 13 positions agree with TRBD2. The CDR3 consists of 19 residues. V shed 2 bases, J shed 2 bases, and the junction held 8 bases outside the gene matches. Germline values: CDR1 MGHRA, CDR2 YSYEKL. CDR3 DNA: TGCGCCAGCAGCCAACACATGGGACTAGCGGGATTCAACACCGGGGAGCTGTTTTTT. This sequence encodes CASSQHMGLAGFNTGELFF.

The table lists this clonotype with many counts. The gene calls are TRBV2 and TRBJ2-1; D call uncertain. Germline CDR1 reads SNHLY; CDR2 reads FYNNEI. Deletions cut 6 bases from V and 7 bases from J, with 19 bases between. The length of the CDR3 is 15 residues. This CDR3 reads CASSRSESIVNEQFF. The CDR3 nucleotides read TGTGCCAGCAGCCGGTCCGAGTCGATCGTTAATGAGCAGTTCTTC. The full variable domain, rest sourced from reference TRBV2 and TRBJ2-1, is EPEVTQTPSHQVTQMGQEVILRCVPISNHLYFYWYRQILGQKVEFLVSFYNNEISEKSEIFDDQFSVERPDGSNFTLKIRSTKLEDSAMYFCASSRSESIVNEQFFGPGTRLTVL.

The chain couples TRBV7-8 to TRBJ2-7; tentative D call: TRBD2 (5 bases). This CDR3 has 11 residues. V shed 5 bases and J shed 7 bases, with 9 bases lying between them. Germline V gene data show CDR1 as SGHVS and CDR2 as FQNEAQ. CDR3 nucleotide sequence: TGTGCCAGCAGCAAACCGGGGGAGCAGTACTTC. This codes for CASSKPGEQYF.

This clonotype was recorded at least ten times. This CDR3 reads CSGDSGSLNEQFF. The DNA of the CDR3 is TGCAGCGGCGATAGCGGGAGCTTGAATGAGCAGTTCTTC. The chain joins TRBV29-1 to TRBJ2-1; 9 positions agree with TRBD2. The CDR3 totals 13 residues. Germline CDR1 SQVTM, CDR2 ANQGSEA. With V trimmed by 7 bases and J by 7 bases, 8 bases remained unmatched.

The rearrangement links TRBV11-2 to TRBJ2-2; D is perhaps TRBD1 (6 bases). Germline lookup yields CDR1 SGHAT and CDR2 FQNNGV. V lost 7 bases and J lost 3, with 15 bases in between. CDR3 length equals 15 residues. CDR3 sequence: CASIPLQGYTGELFF. The CDR3 DNA is TGTGCCAGCATCCCACTCCAGGGGTACACCGGGGAGCTGTTTTTT.

V gene TRBV7-9 combines with J gene TRBJ2-7; perhaps TRBD1 as D (6 bases). The CDR3 length is 13 residues. V gave up 2 bases and J gave up 4 bases, with 9 bases separating them. Germline values: CDR1 SEHNR, CDR2 FQNEAQ (reference sequence). CDR3: CASSLQQGYEQYF. The DNA of the CDR3 is TGTGCCAGCAGCTTACAGCAGGGGTACGAGCAGTACTTC.

This clonotype was counted a few times. V and J are TRBV19 and TRBJ2-1, with 12 nucleotides matching TRBD1. V lost 10 bases, J lost 7 bases, and 11 bases stayed unmatched. The CDR3 is 15 residues long. Germline V CDR1 and CDR2: LNHDA, SQIVND (reference sequence). CDR3 in DNA: TGTGCCACCCTTCCCTGGGGACAGGGGGCGAATGAGCAGTTCTTC. The encoded protein is CATLPWGQGANEQFF.